This T cell receptor beta chain was profiled in a study of lymphopenia after photon versus proton radiotherapy. The data were produced by immunoSEQ multiplex PCR, yet TCRdb's version contains in-frame clones alone and is incomplete. The table shows under 30,000 clones, with about 92% occurring only once. Germline assignment: CDR1 LNHDA and CDR2 SQIVND (reference sequence). Trimming cost V 5 bases and J 0 bases, with 7 bases left between them. The CDR3 length is 14 residues. Findings and caveats of the study: Under photons, naive T cells and diversity fell while effector/memory populations rose. A bigger post-nadir fall in TCR diversity correlated inversely with survival time in deceased patients. Post-nadir diversity loss with photons came from oligoclonal expansion, particularly CD8+ Temra cells. Only patients who died were analyzed for survival; proton advantage is unproven.

With respect to this clone: Antigen specificity is unknown.

The TCR was taken from a woman aged 50 to 65 with cholangiocarcinoma. The chain recombines TRBV19 with TRBJ2-2; tentatively, D is TRBD1 or TRBD2 (5 bases each). Sequencing used peripheral blood, obtained from a patient treated with photon-based radiotherapy. CDR3 loop: CASSGGPNTGELFF. CDR3 DNA sequence: TGTGCCAGTAGTGGGGGACCGAACACCGGGGAGCTGTTTTTT.